What follows describes a single TCR beta chain. Its antigen is unknown. This entry belongs to a study of cytomegalovirus exposure and HLA in healthy donors. Study summary: Among around 170 million T cells, an earlier analysis found roughly 100 million unique TCR beta sequences. Study results and caveats: The study flagged approximately 180 TCR beta chains as cytomegalovirus-associated. Presence/absence analyses assumed roughly uniform sequencing depth across donors, which may not hold. Later analysis showed TCR association rates varying by HLA locus, highest for DRB1 and lowest for HLA-C.

This CDR3 is 14 amino acids long. The ends lost 5 bases at V and 10 bases at J; junction bases unmatched: 6. Germline V gene sequence: CDR1 SGHVS, CDR2 FQNEAQ. PCR used 60 Vbeta primers and 13 Jbeta primers. Method: immunoSEQ multiplex PCR; TCRdb's copy keeps in-frame clones and lacks some. The sample consists of about 200,000 clones, around four fifths of them appearing once. The receptor was isolated from a male donor in good health and CMV-seronegative. Sequencing was performed on PBMCs. The rearrangement joins TRBV7-8 to TRBJ2-1; TRBD2 matches at 12 bases. The CDR3, as DNA: TGTGCCAGCAGCCCTAGCGGGAGGGCCAACGAGCAGTTCTTC. Protein product: CASSPSGRANEQFF.